The text below deals with one T cell receptor (beta chain). Its antigen is unidentified. The data originate from a study of cytomegalovirus exposure and HLA in healthy donors. Overall study results and limits: HLA restriction was apparent for most CMV-associated TCR beta chains in a later analysis. The study flagged about 150 TCR beta chains as cytomegalovirus-associated.

Donors were nominally healthy when sampled, though unrecorded immune exposures were likely. The PCR employed 60 Vbeta primers together with 13 Jbeta primers. Sequencing was performed with immunoSEQ multiplex PCR; in TCRdb, only in-frame clones are kept and a portion is missing. Among some 200,000 clones listed, 83% were seen once. The CDR3 loop spans 16 amino acids. Germline V gene sequence: CDR1 SGHRS, CDR2 YFSETQ. Trimming left V 0 bases short and J 2 bases short, with 14 bases between. The sequenced sample consisted of PBMCs. The chain links TRBV5-1 to TRBJ2-5; weak D call: TRBD2 (5 bases). This receptor was taken from a girl aged 5-17 years in good health and CMV-seronegative. The CDR3 sequence is CASSLGWERTQETQYF. The CDR3, as DNA: TGCGCCAGCAGCTTGGGGTGGGAGCGGACTCAAGAGACCCAGTACTTC.